This T cell receptor (beta chain) was captured in a study of T cells in Graves' hyperthyroidism and ophthalmopathy. Overall study results and limits: The majority of expanded thyroid clonotypes above 0.001 also appeared in blood.

The CDR3 regions of TCR beta were amplified from RNA transcripts. The TCR CDR3 first-round RT-PCR relied on the HTBI primer set. TCRdb reprocessed the multiplex PCR reads via MiXCR and lists one record per CDR3 protein. The data contain about 290,000 distinct CDR3 sequences, about an eighth of them seen just once; the ten biggest clones take up approximately 7.8%. The CDR3 is 15 amino acids. The V and J ends lost 0 bases and 7 bases, in that order; junction bases with no gene match: 8. Germline V lookup: CDR1 LGHNA, CDR2 YNFKEQ. Only a few counts were recorded for this clonotype. Its antigen is currently unknown. Before ophthalmopathy appeared, progressors gave blood at initial hyperthyroidism diagnosis.

The TCR sequence derives from a woman in her 30s with Graves' hyperthyroidism that later progressed to Graves' ophthalmopathy. Sequenced sample: blood. The chain is built from TRBV4-2 and TRBJ2-5; 7 bases map to TRBD2. The CDR3 reads CASSQEAGYAGTQYF. CDR3 nucleotide sequence: TGTGCCAGCAGCCAAGAAGCGGGGTACGCAGGGACCCAGTACTTC.